The 16 T cell receptor beta chains reported below all come from one sample, sequenced in a study of identical twins. TCRdb used MiXCR to reprocess the 5' RACE reads, holding one entry per CDR3 protein. The data contain about 890,000 distinct CDR3 sequences, 12% of them singletons. These data are also associated with another study on yellow fever vaccine responses in identical twins.

Source material: PBMCs. The receptors come from a young woman in good health.

This clonotype came up many times. The chain couples TRBV28 to TRBJ2-7, with D hard to call. CDR1 and CDR2 (germline): MDHEN, SYDVKM. Trimming removed 5 bases at V and 3 bases at J, with 8 bases between. This CDR3 spans 12 amino acids. DNA of the CDR3: TGTGCCAGCAGTGCCGGAAGCTACGAGCAGTACTTC. Translated, it gives CASSAGSYEQYF.

This clonotype was observed many times. V gene TRBV12-3 or TRBV12-4 combines with J gene TRBJ2-5; D uncertain. The CDR3 is 12 amino acids. V was clipped by 3 bases and J by 3 bases, with 5 bases between them. The DNA of the CDR3 is TGTGCCAGCAGTTTTACCAAAGAGACCCAGTACTTC. Amino acid sequence: CASSFTKETQYF.

The chain joins TRBV5-1 to TRBJ1-2; a weak D match, TRBD1 (6 bases). CDR3 length: 14 residues. Germline loops: CDR1 SGHRS, CDR2 YFSETQ. The germline V and J ends were trimmed by 4 bases and 3 bases, with 13 bases remaining between them. CDR3 bases: TGCGCCAGCAGCGCCGACAGGTCTCACTATGGCTACACCTTC. Protein: CASSADRSHYGYTF.

This clonotype was counted a few times. This chain connects TRBV5-6 to TRBJ2-5; TRBD1 matches 9 bases. In germline, CDR1 is SGHDT, CDR2 YYEEEE. V lost 2 bases to trimming and J lost 1 base; unmatched junction nucleotides: 6. There are 16 residues in the CDR3. For the CDR3, the DNA is TGTGCCAGCAGCTTACCCGGGACAGGGATCCAAGAGACCCAGTACTTC. This translates into CASSLPGTGIQETQYF.

The gene calls are TRBV19 and TRBJ2-7; the match to TRBD2 covers 10 bases. Germline CDR1 is LNHDA and CDR2 is SQIVND (reference sequence). Unmatched junction bases numbered 1, after V lost 3 bases and J lost 2 bases. This CDR3 has 14 residues. The CDR3 region has the DNA TGTGCCAGTAGTATCACTAGCGGGGCCTACGAGCAGTACTTC. It is translated as CASSITSGAYEQYF.

This clonotype was seen only a few times. V gene TRBV14 combines with J gene TRBJ2-3; 8 bases align to TRBD2. Germline CDR1 and CDR2: SGHDN and FVKESK. J was trimmed by 9 bases and V by 4 bases; bases with no gene match: 6. This CDR3 region has 13 residues. CDR3 in amino acids: CASSPLAGPTQYF. In DNA form, the CDR3 reads TGTGCCAGCAGCCCTCTAGCGGGTCCCACGCAGTATTTT.

This clonotype was observed many times. The chain couples TRBV7-9 to TRBJ2-1; D is undetermined. The germline V gene encodes CDR1 SEHNR and CDR2 FQNEAQ (reference sequence). The CDR3 is made up of 8 amino acids. Trimming took off 6 bases at V and 10 bases at J, with 1 base between the two ends. CDR3 loop: CASREQFF. CDR3 sequence (DNA): TGTGCCAGCAGGGAGCAGTTCTTC.

This clonotype was counted ten times or more. V and J are TRBV27 and TRBJ2-1, with TRBD2 matching 10 bases. The CDR3 loop spans 15 amino acids. Trimming cost V 4 bases and J 2 bases; bases outside gene matches: 2. CDR1 is MNHEY, CDR2 SMNVEV, per germline (reference sequence). The DNA for the CDR3 is TGTGCCAGCAGTTCAGCGGGAGGGCCCTACAATGAGCAGTTCTTC. Protein: CASSSAGGPYNEQFF.

The chain couples TRBV20-1 to TRBJ2-7; 7 bases are a match to TRBD1. The ends lost 1 base at V and 2 bases at J; junction bases unmatched: 8. Germline V gives CDR1 DFQATT, CDR2 SNEGSKA (reference sequence). The CDR3 runs to 15 residues. CDR3 sequence (DNA): TGCAGTGCTAGAGCGGCCGGGACAGCCCCCTACGAGCAGTACGTC. Encoded protein: CSARAAGTAPYEQYV.

V gene TRBV20-1 combines with J gene TRBJ2-1; D unresolved. Germline CDR1 is DFQATT and CDR2 is SNEGSKA (reference sequence). The CDR3 is made up of 15 amino acids. With 3 bases removed from V and 0 bases from J, the gap between germline ends came to 12 bases. CDR3 region: CSASETANSYNEQFF. The DNA of the CDR3 is TGCAGTGCTAGTGAGACCGCAAACTCCTACAATGAGCAGTTCTTC.

The chain links TRBV20-1 to TRBJ1-2; D possibly corresponds to TRBD1 (5 bases). Germline V lookup: CDR1 DFQATT, CDR2 SNEGSKA (reference sequence). With 1 base removed from V and 6 bases from J, the gap between germline ends came to 12 bases. The CDR3 runs to 13 residues. The CDR3 DNA follows: TGCAGTGCTAGAGCAGGGCGAGAGGATGGCTACACCTTC. Translated, it gives CSARAGREDGYTF.

In this sample, this clonotype turned up many times. The V gene is TRBV15, the J gene TRBJ2-2; D gene ambiguous. Trimming took off 0 bases at V and 5 bases at J, with 7 bases between the two ends. CDR1 is LNHNV and CDR2 is YYDKDF in the germline V gene (reference sequence). The CDR3 runs to 14 residues. The CDR3 sequence is CATSRDRVTGELFF. The CDR3, as DNA: TGTGCCACCAGCAGAGACAGAGTAACCGGGGAGCTGTTTTTT.

This clonotype was detected only a few times. The chain carries TRBV19 and TRBJ1-1; 8 bases are a match to TRBD1. The length of the CDR3 is 14 residues. Trimming cost V 6 bases and J 4 bases; bases outside gene matches: 7. Germline CDR1 and CDR2: LNHDA and SQIVND (reference sequence). The CDR3 region has the DNA TGTGCCAGTAGGGAACAGGGGGATCGCACTGAAGCTTTCTTT. Protein sequence: CASREQGDRTEAFF.

This clonotype was detected a few times. V and J are TRBV6-1 and TRBJ2-2; 10 nucleotides align to TRBD1. With 6 bases clipped from V and 5 bases from J, the junction kept 9 bases outside the gene matches. The CDR3 totals 16 residues. The germline gives CDR1 MNHNS, CDR2 SASEGT. For the CDR3, the DNA is TGTGCCAGCAGCCAACAGGGACAGGGGATAACCGGGGAGCTGTTTTTT. It specifies CASSQQGQGITGELFF.

This clonotype came up many times. The V gene is TRBV25-1, the J gene TRBJ2-2; 10 nucleotides line up with TRBD1. After removal of 5 bases from V and 6 bases from J, the junction contained 6 bases not matched to a gene. This CDR3 is built from 15 residues. Germline loops: CDR1 MGHDK, CDR2 SYGVNS. In nucleotides, the CDR3 is TGTGCCAGCAGTCTGACAGGGGGCGACCCCGGGGAGCTGTTTTTT. Encoded protein: CASSLTGGDPGELFF.

This sequence joins TRBV15 and TRBJ1-1; D perhaps matches TRBD1 (5 bases). Per germline, CDR1 LNHNV and CDR2 YYDKDF (reference sequence). CDR3 length equals 14 residues. Trimming shortened V by 4 bases and J by 4 bases, and 13 bases separated the two germline ends. This chain's CDR3 is CATSKDLGTTEAFF. The CDR3 coding sequence is TGTGCCACCAGCAAAGATCTGGGGACCACTGAAGCTTTCTTT.